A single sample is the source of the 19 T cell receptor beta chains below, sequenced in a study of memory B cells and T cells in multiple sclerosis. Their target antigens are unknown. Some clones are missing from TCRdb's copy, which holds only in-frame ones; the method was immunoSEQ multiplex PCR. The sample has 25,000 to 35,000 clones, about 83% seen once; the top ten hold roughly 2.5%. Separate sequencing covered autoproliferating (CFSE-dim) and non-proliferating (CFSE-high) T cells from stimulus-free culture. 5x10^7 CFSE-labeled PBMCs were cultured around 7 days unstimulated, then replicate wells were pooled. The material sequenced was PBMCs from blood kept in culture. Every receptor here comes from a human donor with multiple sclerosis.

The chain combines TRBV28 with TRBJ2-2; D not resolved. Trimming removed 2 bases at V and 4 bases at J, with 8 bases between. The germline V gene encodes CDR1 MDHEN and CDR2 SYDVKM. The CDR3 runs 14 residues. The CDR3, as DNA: TGTGCCAGCAGTTTAGGTCTCGGCACCGGGGAGCTGTTTTTT. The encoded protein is CASSLGLGTGELFF.

In DNA form, the CDR3 reads TGTGCCAGTAGACCCTCCCCCCAGGGTGGCTACACCTTC. It encodes CASRPSPQGGYTF. The chain couples TRBV19 to TRBJ1-2; tentative D call: TRBD1 (5 bases). CDR3 size: 13 residues. The V end was cut by 6 bases, the J end by 7 bases, with 15 bases between. The germline gives CDR1 LNHDA, CDR2 SQIVND (reference sequence).

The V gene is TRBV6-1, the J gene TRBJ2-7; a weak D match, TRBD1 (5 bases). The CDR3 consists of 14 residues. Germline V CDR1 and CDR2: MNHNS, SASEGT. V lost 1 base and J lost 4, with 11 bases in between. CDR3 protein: CASSEVRVLYEQYF. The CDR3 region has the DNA TGTGCCAGCAGTGAAGTCAGGGTTCTTTACGAGCAGTACTTC.

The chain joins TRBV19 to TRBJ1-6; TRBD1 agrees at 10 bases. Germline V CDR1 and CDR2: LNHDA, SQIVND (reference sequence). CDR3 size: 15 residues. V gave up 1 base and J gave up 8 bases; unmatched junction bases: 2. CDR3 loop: CASSIAGTGDSPLHF. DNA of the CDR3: TGTGCCAGTAGTATAGCCGGGACAGGGGATTCACCCCTCCACTTT.

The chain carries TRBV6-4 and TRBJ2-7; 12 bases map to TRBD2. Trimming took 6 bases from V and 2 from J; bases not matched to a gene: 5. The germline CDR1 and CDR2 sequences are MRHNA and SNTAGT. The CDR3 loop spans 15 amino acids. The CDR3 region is CASRRTSGDTYEQYF. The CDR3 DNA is TGTGCCAGCAGACGGACTAGCGGGGATACCTACGAGCAGTACTTC.

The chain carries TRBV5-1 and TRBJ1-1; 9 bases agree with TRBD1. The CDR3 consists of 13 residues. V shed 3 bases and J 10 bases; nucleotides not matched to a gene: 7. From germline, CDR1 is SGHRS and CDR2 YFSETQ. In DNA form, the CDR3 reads TGCGCCAGCAGCTACACAGGGGGCTGGGTAGCTTTCTTT. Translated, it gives CASSYTGGWVAFF.

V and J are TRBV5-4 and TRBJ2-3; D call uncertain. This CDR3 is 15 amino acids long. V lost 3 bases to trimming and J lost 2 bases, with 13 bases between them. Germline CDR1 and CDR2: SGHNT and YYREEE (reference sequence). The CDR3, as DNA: TGTGCCAGCAGCTCGTTAGCCAGAACCACAGATACGCAGTATTTT. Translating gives CASSSLARTTDTQYF. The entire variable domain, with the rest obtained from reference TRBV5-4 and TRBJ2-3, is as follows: ETGVTQSPTHLIKTRGQQVTLRCSSQSGHNTVSWYQQALGQGPQFIFQYYREEENGRGNFPPRFSGLQFPNYSSELNVNALELDDSALYLCASSSLARTTDTQYFGPGTRLTVL.

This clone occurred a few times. In DNA, the CDR3 is TGTGCCAGCAGCTTCGACCGGCGTGAGCAGTTCTTC. Protein: CASSFDRREQFF. The genes are TRBV7-8 and TRBJ2-1; D uncertain. From germline, CDR1 is SGHVS and CDR2 FQNEAQ. The CDR3 totals 12 residues. V dropped 3 bases and J dropped 9 bases, with 9 bases sitting between them. Drawing the rest from reference TRBV7-8 and TRBJ2-1, the complete variable domain is GAGVSQSPRYKVAKRGQDVALRCDPISGHVSLFWYQQALGQGPEFLTYFQNEAQLDKSGLPSDRFFAERPEGSVSTLKIQRTQQEDSAVYLCASSFDRREQFFGPGTRLTVL.

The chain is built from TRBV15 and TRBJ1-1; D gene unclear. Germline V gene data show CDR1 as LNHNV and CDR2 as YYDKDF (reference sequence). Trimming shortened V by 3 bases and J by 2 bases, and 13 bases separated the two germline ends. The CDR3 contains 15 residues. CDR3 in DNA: TGTGCCACCAGCAGGTTCGGCAGCACAAACACTGAAGCTTTCTTT. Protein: CATSRFGSTNTEAFF.

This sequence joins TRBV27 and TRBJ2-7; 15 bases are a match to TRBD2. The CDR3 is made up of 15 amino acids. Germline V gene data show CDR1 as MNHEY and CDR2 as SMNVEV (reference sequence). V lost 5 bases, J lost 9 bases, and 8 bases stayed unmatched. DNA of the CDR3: TGTGCCAGCAGTCCCGGGACTAGCGGGAGGCGGGTGCAGTACTTC. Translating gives CASSPGTSGRRVQYF.

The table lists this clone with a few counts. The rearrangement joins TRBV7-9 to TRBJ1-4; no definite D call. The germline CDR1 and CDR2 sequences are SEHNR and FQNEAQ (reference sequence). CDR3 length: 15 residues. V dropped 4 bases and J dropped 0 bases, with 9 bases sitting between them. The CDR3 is CASSSTGTTNEKLFF. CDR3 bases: TGTGCCAGCAGCTCCACCGGCACAACTAATGAAAAACTGTTTTTT.

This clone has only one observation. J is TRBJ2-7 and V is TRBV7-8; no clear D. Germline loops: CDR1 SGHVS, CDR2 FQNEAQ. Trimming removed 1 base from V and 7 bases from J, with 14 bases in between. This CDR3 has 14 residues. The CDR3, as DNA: TGTGCCAGCAGCTTAGTGGAGCGACTGGGAGAGCAGTACTTC. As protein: CASSLVERLGEQYF.

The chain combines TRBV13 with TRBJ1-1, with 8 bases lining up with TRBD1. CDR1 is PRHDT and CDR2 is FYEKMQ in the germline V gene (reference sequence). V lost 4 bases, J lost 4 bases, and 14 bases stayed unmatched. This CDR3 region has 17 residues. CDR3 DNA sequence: TGTGCCAGCAGCTCTCCGGGACAGGCCACTACGAGCACTGAAGCTTTCTTT. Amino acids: CASSSPGQATTSTEAFF.

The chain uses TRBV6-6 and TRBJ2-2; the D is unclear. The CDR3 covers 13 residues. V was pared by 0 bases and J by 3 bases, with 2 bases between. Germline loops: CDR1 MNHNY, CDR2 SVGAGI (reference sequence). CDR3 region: CASSYSYTGELFF. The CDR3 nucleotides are TGTGCCAGCAGTTACTCTTACACCGGGGAGCTGTTTTTT.

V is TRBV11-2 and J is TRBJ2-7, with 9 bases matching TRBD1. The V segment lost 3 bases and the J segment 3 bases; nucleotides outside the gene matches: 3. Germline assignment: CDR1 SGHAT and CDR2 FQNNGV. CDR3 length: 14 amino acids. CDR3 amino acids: CASSLGQGFYEQYF. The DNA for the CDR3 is TGTGCCAGCAGCTTGGGACAGGGTTTCTACGAGCAGTACTTC.

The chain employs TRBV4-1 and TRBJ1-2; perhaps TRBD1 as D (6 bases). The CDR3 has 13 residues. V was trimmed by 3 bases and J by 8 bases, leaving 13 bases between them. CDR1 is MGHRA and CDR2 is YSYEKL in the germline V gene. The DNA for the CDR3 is TGCGCCAGCAGCCAGGGGGGGGCTCGGGGCTACACCTTC. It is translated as CASSQGGARGYTF.

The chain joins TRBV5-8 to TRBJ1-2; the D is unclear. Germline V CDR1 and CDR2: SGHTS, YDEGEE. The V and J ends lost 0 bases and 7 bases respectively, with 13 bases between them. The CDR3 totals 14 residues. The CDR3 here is CASSLDYRGTGYTF. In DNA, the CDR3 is TGTGCCAGCAGCTTGGACTATCGAGGTACTGGCTACACCTTC.

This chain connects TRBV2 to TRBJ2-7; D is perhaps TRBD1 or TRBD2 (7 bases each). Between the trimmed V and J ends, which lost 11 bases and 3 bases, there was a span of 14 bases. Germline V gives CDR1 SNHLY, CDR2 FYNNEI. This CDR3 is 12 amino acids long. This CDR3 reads CASQRDSYEQYF. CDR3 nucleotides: TGTGCCTCACAGCGGGACAGCTACGAGCAGTACTTC.

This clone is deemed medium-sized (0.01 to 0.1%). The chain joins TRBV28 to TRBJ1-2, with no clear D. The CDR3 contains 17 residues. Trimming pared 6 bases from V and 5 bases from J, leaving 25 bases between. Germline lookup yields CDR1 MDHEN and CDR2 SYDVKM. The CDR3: CASSIFTPGLLWYGYTF. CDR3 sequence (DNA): TGTGCCAGCAGCATCTTCACCCCCGGGCTCCTCTGGTATGGCTACACCTTC.